This T cell receptor (beta chain) comes out of a study of radiation and T cells in renal cell carcinoma. Only in-frame clones appear in the TCRdb table, and some are missing; sequencing was by immunoSEQ multiplex PCR. The table shows 130,000 to 150,000 clones, with around 89% occurring only once. In this sample, this clone turned up once. Trimming left V 6 bases short and J 2 bases short, with 4 bases between. This CDR3 spans 11 amino acids. CDR1 and CDR2 from the germline V gene are MNHNS and SASEGT. This sample's time point: baseline pretreatment blood. Treatment here: 15 Gy SBRT to primary tumor, nephrectomy 4 weeks later.

This chain links TRBV6-1 with TRBJ1-2; D gene ambiguous. This clonotype originated in a woman between 65 and 79 years old with renal cell carcinoma. Sequenced here: blood, sampled from a patient whose treatment included radiotherapy and nephrectomy. CDR3 sequence (DNA): TGTGCCAGCAGCTTGAACTATGGCTACACCTTC. Amino acids: CASSLNYGYTF.